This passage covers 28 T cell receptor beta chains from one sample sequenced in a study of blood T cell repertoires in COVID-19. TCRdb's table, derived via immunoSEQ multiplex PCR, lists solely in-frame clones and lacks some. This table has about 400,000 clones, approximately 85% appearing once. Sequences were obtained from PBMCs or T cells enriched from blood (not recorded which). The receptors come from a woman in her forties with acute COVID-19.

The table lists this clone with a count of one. The CDR3 here is CASSLDPRGSTEAFF. The DNA for the CDR3 is TGTGCCAGCAGCTTGGACCCCAGGGGCAGTACTGAAGCTTTCTTT. The gene calls are TRBV5-4 and TRBJ1-1, with a weak D call TRBD1 (6 bases). V gave up 0 bases and J gave up 5 bases, with 14 bases separating them. This CDR3 has 15 residues. Germline-derived CDR1 and CDR2 are SGHNT and YYREEE (reference sequence).

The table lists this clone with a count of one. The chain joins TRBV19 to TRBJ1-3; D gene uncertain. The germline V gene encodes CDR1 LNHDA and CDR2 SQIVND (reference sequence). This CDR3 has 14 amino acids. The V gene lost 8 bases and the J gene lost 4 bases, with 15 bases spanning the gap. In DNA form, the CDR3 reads TGTGCCAGTTCTTTCCAGGATTCCGGAAACACCATATATTTT. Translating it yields CASSFQDSGNTIYF.

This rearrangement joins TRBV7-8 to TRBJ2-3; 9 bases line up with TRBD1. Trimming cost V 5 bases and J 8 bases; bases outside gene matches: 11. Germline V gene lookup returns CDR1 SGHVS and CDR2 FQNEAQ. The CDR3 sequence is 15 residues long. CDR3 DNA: TGTGCCAGCAGCGAATACCGGGACAGGGTGGCTACGCAGTATTTT. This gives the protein CASSEYRDRVATQYF. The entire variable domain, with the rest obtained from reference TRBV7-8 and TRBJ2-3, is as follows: GAGVSQSPRYKVAKRGQDVALRCDPISGHVSLFWYQQALGQGPEFLTYFQNEAQLDKSGLPSDRFFAERPEGSVSTLKIQRTQQEDSAVYLCASSEYRDRVATQYFGPGTRLTVL.

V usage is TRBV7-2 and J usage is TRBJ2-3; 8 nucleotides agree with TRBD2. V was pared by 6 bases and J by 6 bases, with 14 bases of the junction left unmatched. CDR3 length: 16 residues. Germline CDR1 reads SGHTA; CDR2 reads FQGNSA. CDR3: CASSQKTGGVRDTQYF. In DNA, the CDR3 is TGTGCCAGCAGTCAAAAAACGGGGGGGGTCCGTGATACGCAGTATTTT.

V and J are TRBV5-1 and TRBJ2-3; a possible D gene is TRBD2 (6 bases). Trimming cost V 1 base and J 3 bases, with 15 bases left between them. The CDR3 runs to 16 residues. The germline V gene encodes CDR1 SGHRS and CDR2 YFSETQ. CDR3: CASSLIAGEVTDTQYF. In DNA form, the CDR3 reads TGCGCCAGCAGCTTGATAGCCGGGGAGGTGACAGATACGCAGTATTTT.

CDR3 protein: CAISESLQALYGYTF. CDR3 in DNA: TGTGCCATCAGTGAGTCGTTGCAGGCACTCTATGGCTACACCTTC. V usage is TRBV10-3 and J usage is TRBJ1-2; D uncertain. V was shortened by 0 bases and J by 4 bases, with 12 bases between the two germline ends. The CDR3 is made up of 15 amino acids. Germline values: CDR1 ENHRY, CDR2 SYGVKD.

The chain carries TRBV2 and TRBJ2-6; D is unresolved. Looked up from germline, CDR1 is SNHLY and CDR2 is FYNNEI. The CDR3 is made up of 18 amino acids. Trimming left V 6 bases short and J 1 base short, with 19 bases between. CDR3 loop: CASSPRLRYPSGANVLTF. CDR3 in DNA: TGTGCCAGCAGCCCCCGTTTACGGTATCCGTCTGGGGCCAACGTCCTGACTTTC. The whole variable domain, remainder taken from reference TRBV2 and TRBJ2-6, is EPEVTQTPSHQVTQMGQEVILRCVPISNHLYFYWYRQILGQKVEFLVSFYNNEISEKSEIFDDQFSVERPDGSNFTLKIRSTKLEDSAMYFCASSPRLRYPSGANVLTFGAGSRLTVL.

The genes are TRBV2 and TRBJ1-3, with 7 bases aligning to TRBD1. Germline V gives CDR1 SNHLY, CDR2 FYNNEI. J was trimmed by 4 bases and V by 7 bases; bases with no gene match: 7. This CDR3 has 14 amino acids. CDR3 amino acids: CASTDREAGNTIYF. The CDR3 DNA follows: TGTGCCAGCACCGACAGGGAGGCGGGAAACACCATATATTTT.

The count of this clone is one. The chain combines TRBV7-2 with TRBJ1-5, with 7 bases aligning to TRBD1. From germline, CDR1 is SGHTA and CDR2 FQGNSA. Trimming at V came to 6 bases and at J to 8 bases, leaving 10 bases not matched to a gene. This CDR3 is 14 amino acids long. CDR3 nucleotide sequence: TGTGCCAGCAGGGACGAACAGGGGATGGAGCCCCAGCATTTT. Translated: CASRDEQGMEPQHF.

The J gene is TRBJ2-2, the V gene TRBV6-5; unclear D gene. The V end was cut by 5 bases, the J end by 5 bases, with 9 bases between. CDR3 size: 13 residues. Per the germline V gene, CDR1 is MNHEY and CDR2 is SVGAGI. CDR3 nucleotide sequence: TGTGCCAGCAGTCCGAGATTGACCGGGGAGCTGTTTTTT. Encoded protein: CASSPRLTGELFF.

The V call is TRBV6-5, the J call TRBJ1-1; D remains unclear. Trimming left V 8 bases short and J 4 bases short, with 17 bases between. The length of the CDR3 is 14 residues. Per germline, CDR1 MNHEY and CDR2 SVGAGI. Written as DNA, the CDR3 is TGTGCCAGCTCCCCCCGGCAGTCGGGCACTGAAGCTTTCTTT. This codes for CASSPRQSGTEAFF.

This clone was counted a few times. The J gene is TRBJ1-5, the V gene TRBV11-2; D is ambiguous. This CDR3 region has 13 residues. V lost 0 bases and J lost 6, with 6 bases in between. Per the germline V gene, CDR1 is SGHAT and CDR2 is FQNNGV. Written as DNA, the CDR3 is TGTGCCAGCAGCTTAGAGGGGAGTCAGCCCCAGCATTTT. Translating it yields CASSLEGSQPQHF. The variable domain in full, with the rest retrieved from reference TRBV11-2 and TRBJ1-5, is EAGVAQSPRYKIIEKRQSVAFWCNPISGHATLYWYQQILGQGPKLLIQFQNNGVVDDSQLPKDRFSAERLKGVDSTLKIQPAKLEDSAVYLCASSLEGSQPQHFGDGTRLSIL.

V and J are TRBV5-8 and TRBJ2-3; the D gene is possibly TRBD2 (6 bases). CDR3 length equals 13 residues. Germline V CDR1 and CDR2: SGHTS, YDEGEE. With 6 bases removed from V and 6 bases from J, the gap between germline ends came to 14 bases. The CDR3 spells CASILSGSDTQYF. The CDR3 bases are TGTGCCAGCATCCTAAGCGGGTCGGATACGCAGTATTTT.

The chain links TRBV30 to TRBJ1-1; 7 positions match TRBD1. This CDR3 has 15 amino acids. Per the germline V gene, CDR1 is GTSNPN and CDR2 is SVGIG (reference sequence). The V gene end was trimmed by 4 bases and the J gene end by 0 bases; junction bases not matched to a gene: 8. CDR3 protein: CAWTHKGGLNTEAFF. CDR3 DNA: TGTGCCTGGACTCATAAAGGGGGCTTGAACACTGAAGCTTTCTTT.

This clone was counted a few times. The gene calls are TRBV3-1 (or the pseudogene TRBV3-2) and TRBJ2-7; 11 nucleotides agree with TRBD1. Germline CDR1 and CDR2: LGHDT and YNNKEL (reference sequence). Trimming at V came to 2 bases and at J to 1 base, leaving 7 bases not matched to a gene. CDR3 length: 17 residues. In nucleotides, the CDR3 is TGTGCCAGCAGCCAACAACCAGGGACAGGGGGATCCTACGAGCAGTACTTC. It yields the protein CASSQQPGTGGSYEQYF.

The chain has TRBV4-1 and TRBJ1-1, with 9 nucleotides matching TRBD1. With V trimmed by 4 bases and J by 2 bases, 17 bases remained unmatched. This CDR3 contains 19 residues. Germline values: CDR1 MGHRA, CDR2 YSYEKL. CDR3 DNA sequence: TGCGCCAGCAGCCGTGGGACAGGGCCACTGAGACGGGGAAACACTGAAGCTTTCTTT. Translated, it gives CASSRGTGPLRRGNTEAFF.

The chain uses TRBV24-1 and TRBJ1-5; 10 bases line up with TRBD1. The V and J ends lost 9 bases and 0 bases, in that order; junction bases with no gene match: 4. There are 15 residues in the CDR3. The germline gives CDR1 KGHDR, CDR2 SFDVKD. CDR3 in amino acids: CATAGQGNSNQPQHF. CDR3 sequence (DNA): TGTGCCACCGCGGGACAGGGGAATAGCAATCAGCCCCAGCATTTT.

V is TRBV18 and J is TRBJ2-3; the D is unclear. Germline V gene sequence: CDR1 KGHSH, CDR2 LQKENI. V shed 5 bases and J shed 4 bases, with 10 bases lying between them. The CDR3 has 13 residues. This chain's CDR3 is CASSNHGPDTQYF. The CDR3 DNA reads TGTGCCAGCTCAAACCACGGTCCAGATACGCAGTATTTT.

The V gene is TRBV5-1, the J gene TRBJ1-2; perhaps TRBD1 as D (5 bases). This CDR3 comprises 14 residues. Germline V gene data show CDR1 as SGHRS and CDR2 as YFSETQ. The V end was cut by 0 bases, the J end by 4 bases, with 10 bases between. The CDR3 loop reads CASSLAEGSYGYTF. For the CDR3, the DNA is TGCGCCAGCAGCTTGGCGGAGGGGAGCTATGGCTACACCTTC.

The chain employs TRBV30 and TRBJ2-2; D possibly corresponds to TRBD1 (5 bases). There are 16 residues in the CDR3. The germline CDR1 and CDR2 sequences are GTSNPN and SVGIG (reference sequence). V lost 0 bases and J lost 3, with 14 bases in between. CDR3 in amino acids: CAWSVRVDSYTGELFF. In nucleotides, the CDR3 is TGTGCCTGGAGTGTAAGGGTCGACAGCTACACCGGGGAGCTGTTTTTT.

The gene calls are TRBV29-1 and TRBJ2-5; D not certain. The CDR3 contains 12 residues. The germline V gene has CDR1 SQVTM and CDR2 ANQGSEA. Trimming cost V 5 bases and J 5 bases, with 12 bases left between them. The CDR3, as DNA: TGCAGCGTTTCGAACTCAATGGAGACCCAGTACTTC. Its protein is CSVSNSMETQYF.

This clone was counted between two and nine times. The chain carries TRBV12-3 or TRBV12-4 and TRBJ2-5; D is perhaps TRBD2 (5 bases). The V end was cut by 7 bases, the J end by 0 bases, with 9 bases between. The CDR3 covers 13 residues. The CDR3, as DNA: TGTGCCAGCAACCGAGGGTACCAAGAGACCCAGTACTTC. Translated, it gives CASNRGYQETQYF.

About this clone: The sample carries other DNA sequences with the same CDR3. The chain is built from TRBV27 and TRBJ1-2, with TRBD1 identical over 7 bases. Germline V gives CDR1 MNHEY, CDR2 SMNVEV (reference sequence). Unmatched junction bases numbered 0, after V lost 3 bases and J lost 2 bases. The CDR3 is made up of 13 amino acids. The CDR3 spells CASSLTGNYGYTF. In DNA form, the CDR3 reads TGTGCCAGCAGTTTGACAGGGAACTATGGCTACACCTTC.

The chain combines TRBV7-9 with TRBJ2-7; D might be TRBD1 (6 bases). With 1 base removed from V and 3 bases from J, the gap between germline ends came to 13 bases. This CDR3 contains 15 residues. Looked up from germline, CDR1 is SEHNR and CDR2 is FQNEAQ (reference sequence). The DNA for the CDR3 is TGTGCCAGCAGCTTAGAGACAGGACCTGACTACGAGCAGTACTTC. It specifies CASSLETGPDYEQYF.

The CDR3 spells CASSTRLIGELFF. CDR3 bases: TGTGCCAGCAGCACTCGTCTAATCGGGGAGCTGTTTTTT. The chain combines TRBV7-9 with TRBJ2-2; D ambiguous. V lost 5 bases to trimming and J lost 7 bases, with 11 bases between them. The CDR3 runs 13 residues. The germline gives CDR1 SEHNR, CDR2 FQNEAQ (reference sequence).

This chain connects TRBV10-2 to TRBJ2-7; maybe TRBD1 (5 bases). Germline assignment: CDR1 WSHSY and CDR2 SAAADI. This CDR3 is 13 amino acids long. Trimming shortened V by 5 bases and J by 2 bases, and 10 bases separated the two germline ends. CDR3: CASSRDRTYEQYF. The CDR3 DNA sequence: TGCGCCAGCAGTCGAGACAGAACCTACGAGCAGTACTTC.

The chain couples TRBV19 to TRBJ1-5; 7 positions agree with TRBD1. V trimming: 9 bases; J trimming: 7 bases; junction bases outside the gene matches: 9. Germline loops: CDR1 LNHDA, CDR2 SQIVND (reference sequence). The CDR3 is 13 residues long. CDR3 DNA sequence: TGTGCCAGCGCGGACAGGACCTACCAGCCCCAGCATTTT. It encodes CASADRTYQPQHF.

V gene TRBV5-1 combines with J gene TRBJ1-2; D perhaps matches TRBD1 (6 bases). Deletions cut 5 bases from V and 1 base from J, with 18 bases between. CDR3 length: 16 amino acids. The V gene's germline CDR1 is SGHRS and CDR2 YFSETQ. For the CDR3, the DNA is TGCGCCAGCAGTCCGACCAGGGGCCAAGTTAACTATGGCTACACCTTC. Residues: CASSPTRGQVNYGYTF.